This TCR beta chain is from a study of tumor-infiltrating lymphocytes in primary liver carcinoma. The overall study: Male and female patients aged 30 to 69 years made up the cohort.

Starting material of 500 to 600 ng total RNA yielded TCR beta cDNA via a constant-region primer. Nested multiplex PCR, run for three rounds with slightly modified ARM-PCR, yielded TCR beta libraries. Investigators reported that the first two PCR rounds, at 10 cycles each, used TRBV1-TRBV30 forward primers with a C-beta reverse primer. TCRdb analysed the multiplex PCR reads with MiXCR anew, one entry per CDR3 protein. The sample holds about 99,000 distinct CDR3 sequences, over 55% seen once. On this clonotype: What it binds is unknown.

For each extraction, RNA and DNA were obtained together from approximately 20-30 mg of unsorted bulk tissue. Primary liver carcinoma in the patients was surgically resected. Findings of the study overall: The 250 largest clones made up significantly more of tumor than blood repertoires (p = 0.039).

Germline-derived CDR1 and CDR2 are MDHEN and SYDVKM. Trimming took 6 bases from V and 9 from J, leaving 13 bases between them. The CDR3 runs 12 residues. The source is a woman between 55 and 75 years old with primary liver carcinoma and hepatitis B virus infection. The sequenced sample was liver tumor tissue from sampling region 5. Subset in this sample: tumor region T5, tumor centre. The rearrangement uses TRBV28 and TRBJ2-3; tentatively, D is TRBD2 (5 bases). The CDR3 loop is CASRHKRRTQYF. The CDR3 DNA follows: TGTGCCAGCAGACACAAGAGGAGGACGCAGTATTTT.